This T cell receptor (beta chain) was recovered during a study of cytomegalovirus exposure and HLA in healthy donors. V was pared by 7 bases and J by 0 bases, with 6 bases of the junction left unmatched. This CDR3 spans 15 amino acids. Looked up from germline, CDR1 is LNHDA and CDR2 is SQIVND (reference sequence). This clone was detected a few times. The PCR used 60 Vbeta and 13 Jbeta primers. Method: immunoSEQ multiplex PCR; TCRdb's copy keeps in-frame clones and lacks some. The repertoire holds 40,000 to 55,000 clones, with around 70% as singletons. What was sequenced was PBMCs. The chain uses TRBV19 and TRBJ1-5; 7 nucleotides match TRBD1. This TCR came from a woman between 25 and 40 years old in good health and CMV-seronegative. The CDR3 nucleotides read TGTGCCAGTACCCGGACAGGATATAGCAATCAGCCCCAGCATTTT. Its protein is CASTRTGYSNQPQHF.